The 21 T cell receptor beta chains presented below share a single source sample, sequenced in a study of regulatory and conventional T cells in RAG deficiency. Generated by immunoSEQ multiplex PCR, the TCRdb table keeps only in-frame clones and is missing some. Altogether around 37,000 clones are present, about 91% being singletons, with the ten largest covering around 15%. The same sample was also used in a study of regulatory T cells. That report adds: Amplification used 52 TRBV primers and 13 TRBJ primers.

Input material: CD8+ T cells sorted from blood. The receptors stem from a human donor in good health.

This clone occurred a few times. The J gene is TRBJ2-3, the V gene TRBV6-1; 10 bases match TRBD2. The CDR3 length is 17 residues. The V gene end was trimmed by 0 bases and the J gene end by 1 base; junction bases not matched to a gene: 4. Germline V gene data show CDR1 as MNHNS and CDR2 as SASEGT. The CDR3 loop reads CASSEALSGGGTDTQYF. The CDR3 nucleotides read TGTGCCAGCAGTGAAGCTTTGAGCGGGGGGGGCACAGATACGCAGTATTTT.

The chain recombines TRBV5-6 with TRBJ1-3; D ambiguous. CDR3 length: 15 amino acids. CDR1 and CDR2 (germline): SGHDT, YYEEEE. Trimming stripped 0 bases from V and 1 base from J, with 8 bases between. In DNA, the CDR3 is TGTGCCAGCAGCTTGGGGGCTGTGTCTGGAAACACCATATATTTT. It encodes CASSLGAVSGNTIYF.

The rearrangement joins TRBV27 to TRBJ1-2; a possible D gene is TRBD1 (6 bases). The CDR3 is 13 residues long. In germline, CDR1 is MNHEY, CDR2 SMNVEV (reference sequence). V was trimmed by 3 bases and J by 3 bases, leaving 8 bases between them. In nucleotides, the CDR3 is TGTGCCAGCAGTTTCGACAGGTACTATGGCTACACCTTC. It encodes CASSFDRYYGYTF.

V is TRBV25-1 and J is TRBJ2-2; D is undetermined. Per germline, CDR1 MGHDK and CDR2 SYGVNS. The CDR3 has 13 amino acids. V was trimmed by 4 bases and J by 2 bases, leaving 5 bases between them. The CDR3 sequence is CASSGPNTGELFF. The CDR3 bases are TGTGCCAGCAGTGGACCTAACACCGGGGAGCTGTTTTTT.

The J gene is TRBJ2-7, the V gene TRBV7-9; D might be TRBD1 or TRBD2, each matching 5 bases. Germline V gene sequence: CDR1 SEHNR, CDR2 FQNEAQ (reference sequence). The CDR3 contains 11 residues. V lost 8 bases and J lost 5, with 10 bases in between. CDR3 sequence (DNA): TGTGCCAGCGGGGACGGGGACGAGCAGTACTTC. Its translation: CASGDGDEQYF. Filled out from reference TRBV7-9 and TRBJ2-7, the complete variable domain reads DTGVSQNPRHKITKRGQNVTFRCDPISEHNRLYWYRQTLGQGPEFLTYFQNEAQLEKSRLLSDRFSAERPKGSFSTLEIQRTEQGDSAMYLCASGDGDEQYFGPGTRLTVT.

This chain joins TRBV9 and TRBJ2-5; D is ambiguous. The germline V and J ends were trimmed by 1 base and 5 bases, with 15 bases remaining between them. The CDR3 contains 15 residues. Germline-derived CDR1 and CDR2 are SGDLS and YYNGEE. This CDR3 reads CASSVIGRIGETQYF. The CDR3 DNA follows: TGTGCCAGCAGCGTAATCGGCAGGATCGGCGAGACCCAGTACTTC.

A few counts support this clone. The V gene is TRBV28, the J gene TRBJ2-5; no definite D call. V was trimmed by 5 bases and J by 11 bases, leaving 24 bases between them. The CDR3 is made up of 15 amino acids. Looked up from germline, CDR1 is MDHEN and CDR2 is SYDVKM. This CDR3 is CASSTYNWEGRKQYF. The DNA for the CDR3 is TGTGCCAGCAGTACCTACAACTGGGAAGGAAGGAAGCAGTACTTC.

The chain recombines TRBV29-1 with TRBJ2-3; TRBD2 matches 8 bases. Germline V gene data show CDR1 as SQVTM and CDR2 as ANQGSEA. CDR3 length: 17 residues. The V segment lost 4 bases and the J segment 1 base; nucleotides outside the gene matches: 13. The CDR3 is CSVVDSGVAQGTDTQYF. The DNA for the CDR3 is TGCAGCGTTGTGGATAGCGGGGTCGCTCAGGGCACAGATACGCAGTATTTT.

The chain is built from TRBV5-6 and TRBJ2-7, with a weak D call TRBD1 (6 bases). CDR1 SGHDT and CDR2 YYEEEE come from the germline V gene. The ends were cut back, 1 base at V and 0 bases at J, with 11 bases in the middle. The CDR3 consists of 15 residues. CDR3 sequence reads: CASSLMDRGSYEQYF. Written as DNA, the CDR3 is TGTGCCAGCAGCTTGATGGACAGAGGCTCCTACGAGCAGTACTTC. The full variable domain, in which reference TRBV5-6 and TRBJ2-7 provide the parts outside the CDR3, is DAGVTQSPTHLIKTRGQQVTLRCSPKSGHDTVSWYQQALGQGPQFIFQYYEEEERQRGNFPDRFSGHQFPNYSSELNVNALLLGDSALYLCASSLMDRGSYEQYFGPGTRLTVT.

This clone was found once. The chain carries TRBV2 and TRBJ1-1; D call uncertain. The length of the CDR3 is 14 residues. Germline V gene lookup returns CDR1 SNHLY and CDR2 FYNNEI. The V end lost 2 bases, the J end lost 1 base, and 8 bases lay between the germline ends. For the CDR3, the DNA is TGTGCCAGCAGTGAACTTACCTCGAACACTGAAGCTTTCTTT. This gives the protein CASSELTSNTEAFF.

The chain links TRBV7-2 to TRBJ2-5, with a weak D call TRBD2 (5 bases). The last part of the DNA fits TRBJ2-7 better; the J call may be wrong. Germline CDR1 is SGHTA and CDR2 is FQGNSA. The CDR3 is 15 residues long. This CDR3 is CASSSYKRGSYEQYF. In DNA form, the CDR3 reads TGTGCCAGCAGCTCGTACAAAAGAGGGTCCTACGAGCAGTACTTC.

The table lists this clone with a count of one. The chain combines TRBV19 with TRBJ1-1, with a tentative D call TRBD1 (5 bases). V gave up 9 bases and J gave up 2 bases, with 16 bases separating them. The CDR3 spans 14 residues. Germline assignment: CDR1 LNHDA and CDR2 SQIVND (reference sequence). CDR3: CASKSGGGNTEAFF. CDR3 nucleotide sequence: TGTGCCAGCAAGAGTGGGGGAGGCAACACTGAAGCTTTCTTT. Variable domain in full (rest from reference TRBV19 and TRBJ1-1): DGGITQSPKYLFRKEGQNVTLSCEQNLNHDAMYWYRQDPGQGLRLIYYSQIVNDFQKGDIAEGYSVSREKKESFPLTVTSAQKNPTAFYLCASKSGGGNTEAFFGQGTRLTVV.

The rearrangement links TRBV14 to TRBJ1-3; no definite D call. The germline CDR1 and CDR2 sequences are SGHDN and FVKESK. The CDR3 extends over 15 amino acids. Trimming left V 3 bases short and J 4 bases short, with 13 bases between. For the CDR3, the DNA is TGTGCCAGCAGCCAGGCCGGACTCGGCGGAAACACCATATATTTT. Translated: CASSQAGLGGNTIYF.

The genes are TRBV27 and TRBJ2-1; the match to TRBD2 covers 13 bases. The CDR3 extends over 16 amino acids. V shed 5 bases, J shed 3 bases, and the junction held 4 bases outside the gene matches. Germline loops: CDR1 MNHEY, CDR2 SMNVEV (reference sequence). The CDR3 here is CASSTRLAGGYNEQFF. The DNA of the CDR3 is TGTGCCAGCAGTACTCGACTAGCGGGAGGCTACAATGAGCAGTTCTTC.

The chain joins TRBV30 to TRBJ2-5, with TRBD2 identical over 9 bases. This CDR3 has 16 amino acids. V lost 0 bases and J lost 5; bases outside the gene matches: 10. Per the germline V gene, CDR1 is GTSNPN and CDR2 is SVGIG (reference sequence). CDR3 sequence (DNA): TGTGCCTGGAGTGTACTCCCTAGCGGGACGTGGGAGACCCAGTACTTC. Its translation: CAWSVLPSGTWETQYF.

This clone appeared a single time. The CDR3 spells CAWSRELATNEKLFF. The CDR3 DNA is TGTGCCTGGAGTCGAGAGCTTGCAACTAATGAAAAACTGTTTTTT. The gene calls are TRBV30 and TRBJ1-4; D gene uncertain. The CDR3 extends over 15 amino acids. CDR1 is GTSNPN and CDR2 is SVGIG in the germline V gene (reference sequence). Trimming took off 2 bases at V and 0 bases at J, with 10 bases between the two ends.

The chain has TRBV6-5 and TRBJ2-7, with D possibly matching TRBD2 (5 bases). This CDR3 region has 13 residues. With 6 bases removed from V and 0 bases from J, the gap between germline ends came to 9 bases. The germline V gene encodes CDR1 MNHEY and CDR2 SVGAGI. For the CDR3, the DNA is TGTGCCAGCAGGACCGGGATCTCCTACGAGCAGTACTTC. As protein: CASRTGISYEQYF.

This clone has only a few counts. The chain has TRBV19 and TRBJ1-2; a possible D gene is TRBD1 (6 bases). This CDR3 has 13 residues. In germline, CDR1 is LNHDA, CDR2 SQIVND (reference sequence). V lost 6 bases, J lost 10 bases, and 18 bases lay in between. CDR3 coding DNA: TGTGCCAGTAGCCTACTCTTGGCAGGGGACTACACCTTC. Amino acids: CASSLLLAGDYTF.

This chain links TRBV9 with TRBJ1-4; D gene uncertain. From germline, CDR1 is SGDLS and CDR2 YYNGEE. CDR3 length equals 15 residues. V was cut by 3 bases and J by 1 base, with 10 bases left in between. CDR3 in amino acids: CASSAEGRTNEKLFF. The CDR3 DNA reads as TGTGCCAGCAGCGCTGAGGGCAGAACTAATGAAAAACTGTTTTTT. The entire variable domain, with the rest obtained from reference TRBV9 and TRBJ1-4, is as follows: DSGVTQTPKHLITATGQRVTLRCSPRSGDLSVYWYQQSLDQGLQFLIQYYNGEERAKGNILERFSAQQFPDLHSELNLSSLELGDSALYFCASSAEGRTNEKLFFGSGTQLSVL.

The chain uses TRBV7-3 and TRBJ1-2, with D hard to call. Trimming stripped 2 bases from V and 8 bases from J, with 18 bases between. CDR1 and CDR2 (germline): SGHTA, FQGTGA. The length of the CDR3 is 15 residues. The CDR3 DNA sequence: TGTGCCAGCAGCTTATCCGGCGGCTCCGACGAAGGCTACACCTTC. It yields the protein CASSLSGGSDEGYTF.

The chain couples TRBV18 to TRBJ1-5, with D uncertain. Germline values: CDR1 KGHSH, CDR2 LQKENI. This CDR3 comprises 15 residues. V was trimmed by 2 bases and J by 5 bases, leaving 13 bases between them. CDR3 loop: CASSPKEPSHQPQHF. In nucleotides, the CDR3 is TGTGCCAGCTCACCAAAAGAGCCCTCGCATCAGCCCCAGCATTTT. The full variable domain, its missing parts supplied by reference TRBV18 and TRBJ1-5, is NAGVMQNPRHLVRRRGQEARLRCSPMKGHSHVYWYRQLPEEGLKFMVYLQKENIIDESGMPKERFSAEFPKEGPSILRIQQVVRGDSAAYFCASSPKEPSHQPQHFGDGTRLSIL.